The 13 T cell receptor beta chains in this list originate from one sample, sequenced in a study of CD8+CD57+ T cells in acquired aplastic anemia. Genomic DNA, the template, was used for profiling of the TCR beta VDJ and CDR3. TCRdb used MiXCR to reprocess the reads, holding one entry per CDR3 protein. The data hold roughly 150,000 distinct CDR3 sequences, with roughly 48% observed a single time. The sequenced patients had an expansion of CD8+CD57+ cells seen by flow cytometry. Input material: sorted CD4+, CD8+, or CD8+CD57+ T cells (not recorded which) from PBMCs. The receptors here all came from a human donor with aplastic anemia.

This CDR3 is CASSGRSDRGGYTF. The CDR3 nucleotides read TGTGCCAGCAGCGGACGATCGGACAGGGGTGGCTACACCTTC. V gene TRBV3-1 combines with J gene TRBJ1-2; 9 bases map to TRBD1. CDR1 is LGHDT, CDR2 YNNKEL, per germline (reference sequence). V was clipped by 5 bases and J by 7 bases; unmatched bases: 8. This CDR3 has 14 amino acids.

This chain joins TRBV28 and TRBJ1-4; D gene ambiguous. The CDR3 covers 13 residues. Trimming took 9 bases from V and 5 from J, leaving 13 bases between them. Germline CDR1 reads MDHEN; CDR2 reads SYDVKM. The CDR3: CASGGGVNEKLFF. In DNA, the CDR3 is TGTGCCAGTGGCGGAGGAGTGAATGAAAAACTGTTTTTT.

The gene calls are TRBV7-9 and TRBJ1-2; TRBD1 might be the D (6 bases). The CDR3 has 13 amino acids. Looked up from germline, CDR1 is SEHNR and CDR2 is FQNEAQ (reference sequence). V was trimmed by 4 bases and J by 8 bases, leaving 14 bases between them. CDR3 residues: CASSWDIARGYTF. The CDR3 DNA follows: TGTGCCAGCAGCTGGGACATAGCGAGAGGCTACACCTTC.

The CDR3 spells CASSSLPQGGEQFF. CDR3 nucleotide sequence: TGTGCCAGCAGTTCCCTCCCCCAGGGAGGTGAGCAGTTCTTC. The chain carries TRBV27 and TRBJ2-1, with D tentatively TRBD2 (6 bases). Per germline, CDR1 MNHEY and CDR2 SMNVEV (reference sequence). V shed 4 bases and J shed 9 bases, with 16 bases lying between them. The CDR3 totals 14 residues.

This clonotype was counted between two and nine times. Given a much more abundant clone one base away, this may be a read error. The chain is built from TRBV5-1 and TRBJ2-7; 8 bases map to TRBD1. The ends lost 4 bases at V and 3 bases at J; junction bases unmatched: 9. CDR1 is SGHRS, CDR2 YFSETQ, per germline. CDR3 length: 15 residues. The CDR3 nucleotides read TGCGCCAGCAGCATACTTCAGGGGGCTGACTACGAGCAGTACTTC. Protein: CASSILQGADYEQYF.

In its sample, this clonotype was seen many times. CDR3 protein: CATRTSYEQYF. In DNA form, the CDR3 reads TGTGCCACCAGGACCTCCTACGAGCAGTACTTC. This chain joins TRBV27 and TRBJ2-7; no clear D. V was clipped by 10 bases and J by 0 bases, with 7 bases between them. Germline assignment: CDR1 MNHEY and CDR2 SMNVEV (reference sequence). The CDR3 has 11 residues.

There are many counts of this clonotype. This chain connects TRBV6-6 to TRBJ1-6, with D unclear. CDR1 is MNHNY and CDR2 is SVGAGI in the germline V gene (reference sequence). With 4 bases removed from V and 11 bases from J, the gap between germline ends came to 9 bases. This CDR3 is built from 12 residues. The CDR3 is CASSSLATPLHF. The CDR3 DNA sequence: TGTGCCAGCAGTTCCTTAGCCACACCCCTCCACTTT.

This clonotype was recorded at least ten times. The CDR3 is CSADLAGGADTQYF. The CDR3 coding sequence is TGCAGTGCTGACCTAGCGGGAGGCGCAGATACGCAGTATTTT. This chain joins TRBV20-1 and TRBJ2-3; 11 nucleotides align to TRBD2. Germline trimming cut 5 bases from V and 4 bases from J; bases unmatched to any gene: 5. Per germline, CDR1 DFQATT and CDR2 SNEGSKA (reference sequence). The CDR3 consists of 14 residues.

V is TRBV7-9 and J is TRBJ2-7; tentative D call: TRBD2 (6 bases). Trimming took off 1 base at V and 2 bases at J, with 12 bases between the two ends. Per the germline V gene, CDR1 is SEHNR and CDR2 is FQNEAQ (reference sequence). CDR3 length: 15 residues. CDR3 sequence (DNA): TGTGCCAGCAGCTTAGTGACGGGAGTACCCTACGAGCAGTACTTC. Amino acid sequence: CASSLVTGVPYEQYF.

To note about this clonotype: The junction does not match germline at one end; this may be a read error. The chain links TRBV5-1 to TRBJ1-2; possibly TRBD1 for D (5 bases). Germline V CDR1 and CDR2: SGHRS, YFSETQ. The CDR3 covers 14 residues. Here the CDR3 reads CAGSLLSGSYGYTF. The CDR3 nucleotides read TGCGCCGGCAGCTTACTCTCAGGGTCCTATGGCTACACCTTC.

A single count supports this clonotype. The chain joins TRBV19 to TRBJ2-7; D call uncertain. This CDR3 spans 13 amino acids. CDR1 and CDR2 from the germline V gene are LNHDA and SQIVND (reference sequence). V was clipped by 5 bases and J by 2 bases, with 10 bases between them. CDR3 region: CASSAGPTYEQYF. CDR3 in DNA: TGTGCCAGTAGTGCCGGGCCGACCTACGAGCAGTACTTC.

The rearrangement joins TRBV29-1 to TRBJ2-7, with D maybe TRBD1 (6 bases). Germline-derived CDR1 and CDR2 are SQVTM and ANQGSEA. The CDR3 extends over 13 amino acids. Trimming stripped 7 bases from V and 1 base from J, with 14 bases between. The CDR3 region is CSAGSTGSYEQYF. The CDR3 DNA reads TGCAGCGCTGGGTCGACAGGATCCTACGAGCAGTACTTC.

This sequence joins TRBV19 and TRBJ2-7; D is possibly TRBD1 or TRBD2 (5 bases each). V lost 7 bases, J lost 1 base, and 14 bases lay in between. The CDR3 loop spans 14 amino acids. Germline CDR1 reads LNHDA; CDR2 reads SQIVND (reference sequence). CDR3 sequence: CASTDGDGSYEQYF. CDR3 DNA sequence: TGTGCCAGTACCGATGGGGACGGATCCTACGAGCAGTACTTC.